Each of the 20 T cell receptor beta chains below was sequenced from the same sample in a study of cytomegalovirus exposure and HLA in healthy donors. The PCR ran on 60 Vbeta and 13 Jbeta primers. Sequencing used immunoSEQ multiplex PCR; TCRdb keeps in-frame clones, though not all of them. Among about 120,000 clones listed, roughly 66% were seen once. The sequencing sample was made of PBMCs. Receptor source: a woman in her twenties or thirties in good health and CMV-seronegative.

The chain joins TRBV5-8 to TRBJ2-1; 10 nucleotides line up with TRBD2. This CDR3 contains 17 residues. Germline V gene data show CDR1 as SGHTS and CDR2 as YDEGEE. With 0 bases clipped from V and 4 bases from J, the junction kept 7 bases outside the gene matches. The CDR3 loop reads CASSLDLRGLAYNEQFF. CDR3 nucleotide sequence: TGTGCCAGCAGCTTGGATCTGAGGGGACTAGCGTACAATGAGCAGTTCTTC.

The rearrangement links TRBV7-6 to TRBJ1-5, with 9 bases fitting TRBD1. The CDR3 runs to 17 residues. Germline loops: CDR1 SGHVS, CDR2 FNYEAQ. V trimming: 1 base; J trimming: 5 bases; junction bases outside the gene matches: 9. The CDR3 loop is CASSLDPMDRGDQPQHF. For the CDR3, the DNA is TGTGCCAGCAGCTTAGACCCTATGGACAGGGGTGATCAGCCCCAGCATTTT.

This clone appeared a few times. The CDR3 coding sequence is TGTGCCAGCAGTTTGATTGGGGGCGAAGAGACCCAGTACTTC. Translated: CASSLIGGEETQYF. The chain joins TRBV28 to TRBJ2-5; D possibly corresponds to TRBD1 (6 bases). Germline-derived CDR1 and CDR2 are MDHEN and SYDVKM. The CDR3 covers 14 residues. V shed 3 bases and J shed 3 bases, with 11 bases lying between them. The full variable domain, in which reference TRBV28 and TRBJ2-5 provide the parts outside the CDR3, is DVKVTQSSRYLVKRTGEKVFLECVQDMDHENMFWYRQDPGLGLRLIYFSYDVKMKEKGDIPEGYSVSREKKERFSLILESASTNQTSMYLCASSLIGGEETQYFGPGTRLLVL.

This clone came up once. The rearrangement joins TRBV6-1 to TRBJ2-6; 7 nucleotides agree with TRBD1. CDR3 length equals 15 residues. The V gene end was trimmed by 1 base and the J gene end by 4 bases; junction bases not matched to a gene: 1. Germline V CDR1 and CDR2: MNHNS, SASEGT. CDR3 in DNA: TGTGCCAGCAGTGAAGAGGGGGCCGGGGCCAACGTCCTGACTTTC. Translating it yields CASSEEGAGANVLTF.

This chain joins TRBV7-9 and TRBJ1-1; 9 bases map to TRBD1. The V and J ends lost 5 bases and 4 bases, in that order; junction bases with no gene match: 14. The germline gives CDR1 SEHNR, CDR2 FQNEAQ (reference sequence). CDR3 length: 17 amino acids. This chain's CDR3 is CASSHNRGTGRATEAFF. Written as DNA, the CDR3 is TGTGCCAGCAGCCATAATAGGGGGACAGGGCGTGCCACTGAAGCTTTCTTT.

This clone was detected a few times. The rearrangement joins TRBV19 to TRBJ1-1; TRBD1 might be the D (5 bases). The CDR3 has 18 residues. The V gene's germline CDR1 is LNHDA and CDR2 SQIVND (reference sequence). Trimming removed 3 bases from V and 0 bases from J, with 20 bases in between. CDR3 loop: CASSIREQGRHLNTEAFF. Written as DNA, the CDR3 is TGTGCCAGTAGTATCAGGGAACAAGGACGCCACTTGAACACTGAAGCTTTCTTT. Based on the CDR3 plus reference TRBV19 and TRBJ1-1, the full variable domain is DGGITQSPKYLFRKEGQNVTLSCEQNLNHDAMYWYRQDPGQGLRLIYYSQIVNDFQKGDIAEGYSVSREKKESFPLTVTSAQKNPTAFYLCASSIREQGRHLNTEAFFGQGTRLTVV.

This clone turned up a few times. V is TRBV6-6 and J is TRBJ1-3; D not certain. The germline V and J ends were trimmed by 0 bases and 1 base, with 10 bases remaining between them. CDR3 size: 16 residues. The germline V gene encodes CDR1 MNHNY and CDR2 SVGAGI (reference sequence). CDR3 protein: CASSYSVGPSGNTIYF. DNA for the CDR3: TGTGCCAGCAGTTACTCCGTCGGTCCATCTGGAAACACCATATATTTT.

The CDR3: CASSQTIPYNEQFF. The CDR3 nucleotides are TGTGCCAGCAGCCAGACAATCCCCTACAATGAGCAGTTCTTC. The J gene is TRBJ2-1, the V gene TRBV6-5; D gene unclear. CDR3 length equals 14 residues. Trimming left V 6 bases short and J 2 bases short, with 11 bases between. Germline CDR1 MNHEY, CDR2 SVGAGI.

This clone was detected a few times. The J gene is TRBJ1-1, the V gene TRBV4-2; D is possibly TRBD1 (5 bases). V shed 2 bases and J shed 6 bases, with 16 bases lying between them. Per the germline V gene, CDR1 is LGHNA and CDR2 is YNFKEQ. CDR3 length: 15 amino acids. For the CDR3, the DNA is TGTGCCAGCAGCCAACCACGGGGGAATGTTGCTGAAGCTTTCTTT. This gives the protein CASSQPRGNVAEAFF.

The rearrangement links TRBV19 to TRBJ1-5; D is undetermined. Germline V CDR1 and CDR2: LNHDA, SQIVND (reference sequence). V lost 2 bases and J 7 bases, leaving 12 bases between the germline ends. The CDR3 length is 14 residues. The CDR3 reads CASSIKGRGQPQHF. The CDR3 nucleotides are TGTGCCAGTAGTATAAAAGGGAGAGGACAGCCCCAGCATTTT.

The rearrangement links TRBV5-1 to TRBJ1-1; D might be TRBD1 (5 bases). This CDR3 has 15 residues. The ends were cut back, 0 bases at V and 3 bases at J, with 12 bases in the middle. CDR1 and CDR2 (germline): SGHRS, YFSETQ. As DNA, the CDR3 is TGCGCCAGCAGCTTGGGGTCGGGGGTCGACACTGAAGCTTTCTTT. As protein: CASSLGSGVDTEAFF.

J is TRBJ1-5 and V is TRBV2; TRBD1 matches 9 bases. The length of the CDR3 is 14 residues. In germline, CDR1 is SNHLY, CDR2 FYNNEI. The ends lost 4 bases at V and 5 bases at J; junction bases unmatched: 3. CDR3 in amino acids: CASSAGQGHQPQHF. The CDR3 DNA follows: TGTGCCAGCAGTGCAGGACAGGGGCATCAGCCCCAGCATTTT.

This clone was seen a handful of times. The CDR3 loop is CASSFSGNTEAFF. The CDR3 DNA reads TGTGCCAGCAGTTTCTCAGGGAACACTGAAGCTTTCTTT. This chain uses TRBV28 with TRBJ1-1; no definite D call. In germline, CDR1 is MDHEN, CDR2 SYDVKM. The CDR3 sequence is 13 residues long. Trimming shortened V by 3 bases and J by 1 base, and 6 bases separated the two germline ends.

The chain recombines TRBV9 with TRBJ2-3; TRBD2 agrees at 10 bases. This CDR3 spans 16 amino acids. CDR1 is SGDLS, CDR2 YYNGEE, per germline. V trimming: 0 bases; J trimming: 7 bases; junction bases outside the gene matches: 8. CDR3 sequence: CASSVGSSGSGNTQYF. The CDR3 nucleotides read TGTGCCAGCAGCGTAGGATCTAGCGGGAGCGGGAATACGCAGTATTTT.

The chain links TRBV11-2 to TRBJ1-5; D uncertain. The V gene lost 4 bases and the J gene lost 2 bases, with 18 bases spanning the gap. The CDR3 spans 17 residues. The germline gives CDR1 SGHAT, CDR2 FQNNGV. The CDR3 spells CASSWATGIQRNQPQHF. DNA for the CDR3: TGTGCCAGCAGCTGGGCCACCGGGATCCAACGCAATCAGCCCCAGCATTTT.

The chain recombines TRBV5-4 with TRBJ1-2, with 8 nucleotides matching TRBD1. V shed 2 bases and J 4 bases; nucleotides not matched to a gene: 7. This CDR3 region has 15 residues. The germline CDR1 and CDR2 sequences are SGHNT and YYREEE (reference sequence). The CDR3 loop is CASSFGTGEGYGYTF. Here the CDR3 DNA reads TGTGCCAGCAGCTTCGGGACAGGAGAAGGCTATGGCTACACCTTC.

This clone was detected only a few times. J is TRBJ2-2 and V is TRBV9, with D possibly TRBD2 on 5 matching bases. V was shortened by 2 bases and J by 5 bases, with 19 bases between the two germline ends. The CDR3 extends over 17 amino acids. Germline V gene lookup returns CDR1 SGDLS and CDR2 YYNGEE. CDR3 sequence (DNA): TGTGCCAGCAGCGTCGGTCAGTTTGTGGGCGGGACCGGGGAGCTGTTTTTT. It is translated as CASSVGQFVGGTGELFF. Supplemented by reference TRBV9 and TRBJ2-2, the full variable domain reads DSGVTQTPKHLITATGQRVTLRCSPRSGDLSVYWYQQSLDQGLQFLIQYYNGEERAKGNILERFSAQQFPDLHSELNLSSLELGDSALYFCASSVGQFVGGTGELFFGEGSRLTVL.

The V and J genes are TRBV27 and TRBJ1-5; D is possibly TRBD1 (5 bases). The germline V gene encodes CDR1 MNHEY and CDR2 SMNVEV (reference sequence). V was shortened by 2 bases and J by 0 bases, with 11 bases between the two germline ends. The CDR3 extends over 16 amino acids. CDR3 sequence reads: CASSLVGTYSNQPQHF. In DNA form, the CDR3 reads TGTGCCAGCAGTTTAGTTGGGACTTATAGCAATCAGCCCCAGCATTTT.

This clone was seen ten or more times. The rearrangement links TRBV19 to TRBJ2-1; 7 nucleotides line up with TRBD2. The CDR3 contains 15 residues. Germline CDR1 reads LNHDA; CDR2 reads SQIVND (reference sequence). V was pared by 3 bases and J by 0 bases, with 2 bases of the junction left unmatched. The CDR3 DNA reads TGTGCCAGTAGTATTCGCGGGAGCTCCTACAATGAGCAGTTCTTC. This encodes CASSIRGSSYNEQFF.

This chain joins TRBV9 and TRBJ1-2; 7 nucleotides agree with TRBD1. The V and J ends lost 5 bases and 1 base, in that order; junction bases with no gene match: 11. Per germline, CDR1 SGDLS and CDR2 YYNGEE. This CDR3 comprises 16 residues. The CDR3 nucleotides read TGTGCCAGCAGTCGTGAAGTAGGGACAGTTAACTATGGCTACACCTTC. Translation: CASSREVGTVNYGYTF.